Following are 27 T cell receptor beta chains from one sample sequenced in a study of T cell responses to AZD1222 COVID-19 vaccine. Some clones are missing from TCRdb's copy, which holds only in-frame ones; the method was immunoSEQ multiplex PCR. Among around 200,000 clones listed, just over 90% were seen once. The sequenced sample was peripheral blood, obtained on day 0 of AZD1222 vaccination. The receptors originated from an adult in good health.

The chain is built from TRBV29-1 and TRBJ2-7; 7 bases fit TRBD1. The CDR3 is 14 amino acids. Germline-derived CDR1 and CDR2 are SQVTM and ANQGSEA. V shed 1 base and J 4 bases; nucleotides not matched to a gene: 7. The CDR3 nucleotides are TGCAGCGTTGAAGCAAAAGGGGGCAGTTACGAGCAGTACTTC. Its protein product is CSVEAKGGSYEQYF.

V and J are TRBV2 and TRBJ2-1; 12 positions match TRBD2. This CDR3 is built from 13 residues. Per the germline V gene, CDR1 is SNHLY and CDR2 is FYNNEI. Trimming took 2 bases from V and 10 from J; bases not matched to a gene: 0. The CDR3 is CASSELAGGEQFF. For the CDR3, the DNA is TGTGCCAGCAGTGAACTAGCGGGAGGGGAGCAGTTCTTC. Combining the CDR3 with reference TRBV2 and TRBJ2-1 gives the whole variable domain EPEVTQTPSHQVTQMGQEVILRCVPISNHLYFYWYRQILGQKVEFLVSFYNNEISEKSEIFDDQFSVERPDGSNFTLKIRSTKLEDSAMYFCASSELAGGEQFFGPGTRLTVL.

The rearrangement links TRBV11-3 to TRBJ1-1; 8 bases map to TRBD1. With V trimmed by 2 bases and J by 4 bases, 12 bases remained unmatched. This CDR3 comprises 17 residues. Germline loops: CDR1 SGHNT, CDR2 YENEEA. The CDR3 here is CASSLRGGQGMATEAFF. The CDR3 DNA reads TGTGCCAGCAGCTTACGGGGCGGACAGGGCATGGCCACTGAAGCTTTCTTT.

V gene TRBV3-1 (or the pseudogene TRBV3-2) combines with J gene TRBJ2-2; D is uncertain. Germline V CDR1 and CDR2: LGHDT, YNNKEL (reference sequence). The CDR3 consists of 14 residues. The V gene lost 4 bases and the J gene lost 5 bases, with 11 bases spanning the gap. In DNA form, the CDR3 reads TGTGCCAGCAGCCTGACCTCTTTGACCGGGGAGCTGTTTTTT. Its translation is CASSLTSLTGELFF.

The rearrangement joins TRBV12-3 or TRBV12-4 to TRBJ1-5, with D uncertain. The CDR3 covers 13 residues. V was clipped by 3 bases and J by 4 bases, with 7 bases between them. The CDR3 here is CASSFRKNQPQHF. Written as DNA, the CDR3 is TGTGCCAGCAGTTTTCGGAAAAATCAGCCCCAGCATTTT.

This chain joins TRBV15 and TRBJ1-6; TRBD1 agrees at 10 bases. J was trimmed by 9 bases and V by 4 bases; bases with no gene match: 6. This CDR3 comprises 15 residues. CDR1 is LNHNV, CDR2 YYDKDF, per germline (reference sequence). Written as DNA, the CDR3 is TGTGCCACCAGCAAACCGGGACAGGGGTTTTCACCCCTCCACTTT. Its protein product is CATSKPGQGFSPLHF.

J is TRBJ1-3 and V is TRBV15; D call uncertain. V was cut by 3 bases and J by 0 bases, with 9 bases left in between. This CDR3 spans 15 amino acids. CDR1 and CDR2 (germline): LNHNV, YYDKDF (reference sequence). As DNA, the CDR3 is TGTGCCACCAGCAGGGAGGCCTTCTCTGGAAACACCATATATTTT. This sequence encodes CATSREAFSGNTIYF.

The chain joins TRBV10-3 to TRBJ2-7; 7 nucleotides agree with TRBD2. The CDR3 contains 14 residues. After removal of 7 bases from V and 1 base from J, the junction contained 7 bases not matched to a gene. The germline V gene encodes CDR1 ENHRY and CDR2 SYGVKD. The CDR3 reads CAITESGASYEQYF. CDR3 nucleotides: TGTGCCATCACCGAGAGCGGGGCGTCCTACGAGCAGTACTTC.

V and J are TRBV4-2 and TRBJ1-1, with D hard to call. The ends were cut back, 0 bases at V and 0 bases at J, with 8 bases in the middle. There are 15 residues in the CDR3. Germline CDR1 and CDR2: LGHNA and YNFKEQ. The CDR3 sequence: CASSQDLGLNTEAFF. The CDR3 nucleotides read TGTGCCAGCAGCCAAGATCTTGGCTTGAACACTGAAGCTTTCTTT.

The genes are TRBV5-1 and TRBJ2-3; D is ambiguous. The V and J ends lost 1 base and 5 bases respectively, with 11 bases between them. Germline lookup yields CDR1 SGHRS and CDR2 YFSETQ. This CDR3 has 14 residues. The CDR3 sequence is CASSLFSHEDTQYF. The DNA for the CDR3 is TGCGCCAGCAGCTTGTTTAGTCATGAAGATACGCAGTATTTT.

This chain uses TRBV16 with TRBJ1-5; D unresolved. This CDR3 has 16 residues. The V end was cut by 0 bases, the J end by 1 base, with 10 bases between. CDR1 is KGHSY and CDR2 is FQNENV in the germline V gene. The CDR3 sequence: CASSQSSGVSNQPQHF. Here the CDR3 DNA reads TGTGCCAGCAGCCAATCGTCCGGGGTGAGCAATCAGCCCCAGCATTTT.

The V and J genes are TRBV5-1 and TRBJ2-7; 8 positions match TRBD1. This CDR3 contains 17 residues. Losses at the gene ends were 1 base for V and 0 bases for J; bases not matched to a gene: 9. Germline V gene lookup returns CDR1 SGHRS and CDR2 YFSETQ. The chain's CDR3 is CASSLLGQGPSSYEQYF. CDR3 bases: TGCGCCAGCAGCTTGTTAGGACAGGGCCCAAGCTCCTACGAGCAGTACTTC.

V usage is TRBV2 and J usage is TRBJ1-1; D may be TRBD1 (5 bases). CDR1 and CDR2 from the germline V gene are SNHLY and FYNNEI. CDR3 size: 14 residues. V was clipped by 1 base and J by 8 bases, with 14 bases between them. CDR3 nucleotide sequence: TGTGCCAGCAGTGAAGGCGGCGGGGACTGGGAAGCTTTCTTT. Its protein product is CASSEGGGDWEAFF.

The chain employs TRBV5-4 and TRBJ1-3; D gene unclear. The CDR3 covers 11 residues. V gave up 6 bases and J gave up 4 bases, with 5 bases separating them. The germline gives CDR1 SGHNT, CDR2 YYREEE (reference sequence). Written as DNA, the CDR3 is TGTGCCAGCATTTCCGGAAACACCATATATTTT. It is translated as CASISGNTIYF. The full variable domain, its missing parts supplied by reference TRBV5-4 and TRBJ1-3, is ETGVTQSPTHLIKTRGQQVTLRCSSQSGHNTVSWYQQALGQGPQFIFQYYREEENGRGNFPPRFSGLQFPNYSSELNVNALELDDSALYLCASISGNTIYFGEGSWLTVV.

This clone was seen just once. The rearrangement joins TRBV14 to TRBJ2-1; a weak D match, TRBD1 (6 bases). Trimming took 2 bases from V and 0 from J, leaving 11 bases between them. The germline V gene has CDR1 SGHDN and CDR2 FVKESK. The CDR3 is 16 residues long. CDR3 sequence reads: CASSQYQGSSYNEQFF. CDR3 DNA sequence: TGTGCCAGCAGCCAATACCAGGGGTCCTCCTACAATGAGCAGTTCTTC.

V gene TRBV5-1 combines with J gene TRBJ2-3; 8 nucleotides line up with TRBD2. In germline, CDR1 is SGHRS, CDR2 YFSETQ. Trimming took 0 bases from V and 6 from J; bases not matched to a gene: 3. The CDR3 totals 14 residues. The CDR3 coding sequence is TGCGCCAGCAGCTTGGACGGGGGGGAGGATACGCAGTATTTT. This codes for CASSLDGGEDTQYF.

The chain is built from TRBV5-4 and TRBJ1-3, with D hard to call. Germline CDR1 is SGHNT and CDR2 is YYREEE (reference sequence). V was trimmed by 4 bases and J by 0 bases, leaving 11 bases between them. The CDR3 runs to 15 residues. The CDR3 is CASSLPQASGNTIYF. Here the CDR3 DNA reads TGTGCCAGCAGCCTCCCGCAAGCCTCTGGAAACACCATATATTTT.

The chain is built from TRBV14 and TRBJ2-4, with D perhaps matching TRBD1 or TRBD2 (5 bases each). V lost 3 bases to trimming and J lost 9 bases, with 15 bases between them. The CDR3 is 14 amino acids. Germline CDR1 is SGHDN and CDR2 is FVKESK. The CDR3 DNA reads TGTGCCAGCAGCCATGGGGGTCCGGGAAGCATTCAGTACTTC. Amino acid sequence: CASSHGGPGSIQYF.

The rearrangement links TRBV10-3 to TRBJ1-1, with D unclear. The CDR3 loop spans 15 amino acids. Germline V gene lookup returns CDR1 ENHRY and CDR2 SYGVKD. The germline V and J ends were trimmed by 4 bases and 1 base, with 13 bases remaining between them. CDR3 DNA sequence: TGTGCCATCAGTGGGAGGGTAGGGAAGAACACTGAAGCTTTCTTT. Encoded protein: CAISGRVGKNTEAFF.

The chain combines TRBV4-1 with TRBJ1-3; D gene ambiguous. V lost 1 base, J lost 0 bases, and 10 bases lay in between. This CDR3 spans 16 amino acids. Per germline, CDR1 MGHRA and CDR2 YSYEKL. CDR3 in DNA: TGCGCCAGCAGCCAAGCTGGACCCAGCTCTGGAAACACCATATATTTT. Residues: CASSQAGPSSGNTIYF.

This clone was picked up one time. V usage is TRBV21-1 and J usage is TRBJ2-1; the tabulated D call, TRBD1, remains unverified against the DNA. TRBV21-1 is reported as a pseudogene. CDR3 length equals 17 residues. Here the CDR3 reads CASSKSRRDRGWNEQFF. CDR3 coding DNA: TGTGCCAGCAGCAAAAGCCGGAGGGACAGGGGATGGAATGAGCAGTTCTTC.

The chain links TRBV19 to TRBJ1-1; D is uncertain. The V gene's germline CDR1 is LNHDA and CDR2 SQIVND (reference sequence). Trimming removed 3 bases at V and 0 bases at J, with 8 bases between. CDR3 length: 14 amino acids. CDR3 DNA: TGTGCCAGTAGTATCGGGAACATGAACACTGAAGCTTTCTTT. Its translation is CASSIGNMNTEAFF.

This chain connects TRBV4-2 to TRBJ2-7; D not certain. The CDR3 contains 13 residues. The germline V gene has CDR1 LGHNA and CDR2 YNFKEQ. V gave up 0 bases and J gave up 4 bases, with 7 bases separating them. CDR3 coding DNA: TGTGCCAGCAGCCAAGATCAGCTTTACGAGCAGTACTTC. This codes for CASSQDQLYEQYF.

The chain combines TRBV6-2 or TRBV6-3 with TRBJ2-7; the D gene is possibly TRBD1 (7 bases). Germline V gene data show CDR1 as MNHEY and CDR2 as SVGEGT. The CDR3 sequence is 15 residues long. V lost 2 bases to trimming and J lost 2 bases, with 13 bases between them. The CDR3 DNA reads TGTGCCAGCAGTTACCCCAGGGGGGCCACCTACGAGCAGTACTTC. It yields the protein CASSYPRGATYEQYF.

CDR3 sequence: CASSLYTTGAYTGELFF. Here the CDR3 DNA reads TGCGCCAGCAGCCTGTATACCACAGGGGCCTACACCGGGGAGCTGTTTTTT. The V gene is TRBV4-1, the J gene TRBJ2-2; 7 nucleotides align to TRBD1. The CDR3 sequence is 17 residues long. Germline CDR1 and CDR2: MGHRA and YSYEKL. Trimming at V came to 4 bases and at J to 3 bases, leaving 11 bases not matched to a gene.

The V gene is TRBV27, the J gene TRBJ2-1, with D maybe TRBD2 (6 bases). There are 14 residues in the CDR3. In germline, CDR1 is MNHEY, CDR2 SMNVEV (reference sequence). V lost 5 bases and J 5 bases, leaving 13 bases between the germline ends. The CDR3: CASSPGLGNNEQFF. The CDR3 nucleotides read TGTGCCAGCAGTCCGGGACTGGGCAACAATGAGCAGTTCTTC.

The chain has TRBV27 and TRBJ1-6; the match to TRBD1 covers 7 bases. Germline trimming cut 5 bases from V and 7 bases from J; bases unmatched to any gene: 11. The CDR3 contains 16 residues. Looked up from germline, CDR1 is MNHEY and CDR2 is SMNVEV (reference sequence). CDR3 in amino acids: CASSRKTGLQNSPLHF. The DNA of the CDR3 is TGTGCCAGCAGTAGAAAGACAGGGTTACAGAATTCACCCCTCCACTTT.